This T cell receptor beta chain derives from a study of regulatory T cells in long-lasting Graves disease. Study summary: Antithyroid drugs had been taken under 3 months by newly diagnosed Graves' patients. Study-wide points: Public clonotype sharing was higher in persistent than newly diagnosed patients. Only a small sample size was used, which may have cut accuracy.

According to the study, TCR beta libraries were built with iRepertoire HTBI primers and CDR3-region Arm-PCR. A single record per CDR3 protein comes from TCRdb applying MiXCR to the multiplex PCR reads. The sample carries about 470,000 distinct CDR3 sequences, about 16% recorded once. The CDR3 contains 19 residues. Germline lookup yields CDR1 LGHDT and CDR2 YNNKEL (reference sequence). The junction had 17 bases not matched to a gene; V was cut back by 6 bases and J by 3 bases. As to time point: newly diagnosed GD, antithyroid drugs for less than 3 months. The TCR library was prepared using RNA isolated from PBMCs. This clonotype was detected many times. Its matching antigen is unknown. These data also formed part of another study, on T cells in Graves' hyperthyroidism and ophthalmopathy. That study reports: Among thyroid clonotypes expanded above 0.001, most also appeared in blood.

Sequenced material: peripheral blood mononuclear cells (PBMCs), taken at new diagnosis, from a patient treated with antithyroid drugs. The source of this sequence is a man aged 35 to 55 with Graves disease. V and J are TRBV3-1 and TRBJ2-1; 10 positions match TRBD2. The CDR3 spells CASSYGGLAGVAGYNEQFF. The CDR3 region has the DNA TGTGCCAGCAGTTACGGTGGTCTAGCGGGAGTTGCGGGCTACAATGAGCAGTTCTTC.